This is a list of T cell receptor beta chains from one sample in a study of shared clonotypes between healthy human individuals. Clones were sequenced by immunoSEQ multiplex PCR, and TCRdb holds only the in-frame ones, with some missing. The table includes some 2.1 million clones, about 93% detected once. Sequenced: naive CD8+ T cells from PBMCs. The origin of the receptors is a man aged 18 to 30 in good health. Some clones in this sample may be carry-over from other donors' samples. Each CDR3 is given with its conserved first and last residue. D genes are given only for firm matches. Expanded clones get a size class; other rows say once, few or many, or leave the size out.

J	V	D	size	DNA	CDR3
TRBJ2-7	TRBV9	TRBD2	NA	TGTGCCAGCAGCGTAGCGGGGGGGCGAGAGCAGTACTTC	CASSVAGGREQYF
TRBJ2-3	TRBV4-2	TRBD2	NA	TGTGCCAGCTGGCAAACACTAGCGGGAGGTGGAGATACGCAGTATTTT	CASWQTLAGGGDTQYF
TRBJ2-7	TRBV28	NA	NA	TGTGCCAGCAGTCCCCCACAGGAACCCACCTACGAGCAGTACTTC	CASSPPQEPTYEQYF
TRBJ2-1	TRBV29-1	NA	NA	TGCAGCGTTGAAGGGAGCAGCAATGAGCAGTTCTTC	CSVEGSSNEQFF
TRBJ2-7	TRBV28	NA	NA	TGTGCCAGCAGTCATGCTCCTTGGAAGACCTACGAGCAGTACTTC	CASSHAPWKTYEQYF
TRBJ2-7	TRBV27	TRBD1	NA	TGTGCCAGCAGTTTGGGACAGAGATCCTACGAGCAGTACTTC	CASSLGQRSYEQYF
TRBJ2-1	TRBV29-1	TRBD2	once	TGCAGCGTTGCGGGGACTAGCGGGAGTATTGAGCAGTTCTTC	CSVAGTSGSIEQFF
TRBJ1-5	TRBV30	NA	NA	TGTGCCTGGGACGGTAGCAATCAGCCCCAGCATTTT	CAWDGSNQPQHF
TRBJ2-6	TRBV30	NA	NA	TGTGCCTGGAGTCCATCAACCAACGTCCTGACTTTC	CAWSPSTNVLTF
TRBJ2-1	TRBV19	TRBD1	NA	TGTGCCAGTATCGGACAGGGAGATGAGCAGTTCTTC	CASIGQGDEQFF
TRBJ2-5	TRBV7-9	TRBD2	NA	TGTGCCAGCAGCCAAGCGGGATTTCAAGAGACCCAGTACTTC	CASSQAGFQETQYF
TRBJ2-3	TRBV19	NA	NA	TGTGCCAGTAGTCGGGATGGGACAGATACGCAGTATTTT	CASSRDGTDTQYF
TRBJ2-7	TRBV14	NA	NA	TGTGCCAGCAGCCAGGCGGGAATCTACGAGCAGTACTTC	CASSQAGIYEQYF
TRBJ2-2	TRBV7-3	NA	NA	TGTGCCAGCAGCTTAGGGAACGGGGAGCTGTTTTTT	CASSLGNGELFF
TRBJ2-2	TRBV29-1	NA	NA	TGCAGCGTTGAAGATGTGGGCGGTTCGAACACCGGGGAGCTGTTTTTT	CSVEDVGGSNTGELFF